The sequence of this T cell receptor beta chain was determined in a study of the immune and genomic landscape of osteosarcoma. Background on the study: Poor-risk disease predominated: roughly 73% unfavorable response, around 67% deceased. Study-level findings and limits: Immune-hot C3 tumors showed higher but still low clonality than cold C1.

Poor-prognosis osteosarcoma patients supplied post-treatment primary, local recurrence and metastasis tumor specimens. As to this clone: Its target is unknown.

Repertoires were generated with immunoSEQ multiplex PCR, while TCRdb's copy carries only in-frame clones and drops some. The profile shows more than 8,000 clones, approximately 71% of them singletons. Sequences were obtained from osteosarcoma tumor tissue from the lung. This clonotype was obtained from a human donor with osteosarcoma.

The CDR3 is CSAPSTSGTYNEQFF. The DNA of the CDR3 is TGCAGCGCCCCTTCCACTAGCGGGACCTACAATGAGCAGTTCTTC. J is TRBJ2-1 and V is TRBV29-1, with 10 nucleotides matching TRBD2. The CDR3 consists of 15 residues. CDR1 and CDR2 from the germline V gene are SQVTM and ANQGSEA. V gave up 7 bases and J gave up 2 bases; unmatched junction bases: 8.